These T cell receptor beta chains were read from a single sample in a study of blood T cell repertoires in COVID-19. Here immunoSEQ multiplex PCR was the method, and the copy in TCRdb shows in-frame clones only, minus some. The sample lists approximately 100,000 clones, around 89% occurring once. The source material was peripheral blood. These receptors were collected from a human donor with acute or convalescent COVID-19. The donor label of this sample is uncertain. Both conserved end residues are trimmed from each CDR3. Fields, in order: V gene, CDR3 length, clone size, J gene, CDR3 protein. Clone size, where shown, is once, few, many, or a class for clones that have expanded.

v_gene: TRBV6-1
len: 15
abundance: NA
j_gene: TRBJ1-2
CDR3aa: ASSEAVGDGGSYGYT

v_gene: TRBV7-2
len: 15
abundance: NA
j_gene: TRBJ2-3
CDR3aa: ASSFVAGGGGTDTQY

v_gene: TRBV5-6
len: 11
abundance: NA
j_gene: TRBJ1-5
CDR3aa: ASSSGVGGPQH

v_gene: TRBV5-6
len: 14
abundance: NA
j_gene: TRBJ2-2
CDR3aa: ASSLGDWYKTGELF

v_gene: TRBV18
len: 11
abundance: NA
j_gene: TRBJ1-2
CDR3aa: ASSGDRGGGYT

v_gene: TRBV6-4
len: 13
abundance: NA
j_gene: TRBJ2-3
CDR3aa: ASSDSFPSTDTQY

v_gene: TRBV10-2
len: 10
abundance: NA
j_gene: TRBJ2-7
CDR3aa: ASSRQGKEQY

v_gene: TRBV18
len: 11
abundance: NA
j_gene: TRBJ1-2
CDR3aa: ASSPESGYGYT

v_gene: TRBV2
len: 12
abundance: NA
j_gene: TRBJ1-5
CDR3aa: ASSDLRSNQPQH

v_gene: TRBV7-8
len: 11
abundance: NA
j_gene: TRBJ2-7
CDR3aa: ASSFRLSYEQY

v_gene: TRBV15
len: 14
abundance: NA
j_gene: TRBJ2-2
CDR3aa: ATSVRRVYNTGELF

v_gene: TRBV29-1
len: 9
abundance: NA
j_gene: TRBJ1-2
CDR3aa: SVEALYGYT

v_gene: TRBV6-5
len: 12
abundance: NA
j_gene: TRBJ1-1
CDR3aa: ASIRWTGGTEAF

v_gene: TRBV28
len: 14
abundance: few
j_gene: TRBJ2-7
CDR3aa: ASSFPLRGSTYEQY

v_gene: TRBV15
len: 13
abundance: NA
j_gene: TRBJ2-1
CDR3aa: ATSRLAGSYNEQF

v_gene: TRBV11-2
len: 12
abundance: NA
j_gene: TRBJ2-7
CDR3aa: ASSPKHLSYEQY

v_gene: TRBV7-9
len: 14
abundance: NA
j_gene: TRBJ1-4
CDR3aa: ASSFRAGWTNEKLF

v_gene: TRBV6-5
len: 12
abundance: NA
j_gene: TRBJ1-5
CDR3aa: ASSYSRGTWPQH

v_gene: TRBV28
len: 15
abundance: once
j_gene: TRBJ1-2
CDR3aa: ASSFLLGGQGLGGYT

v_gene: TRBV28
len: 14
abundance: NA
j_gene: TRBJ1-6
CDR3aa: ASTPGQGFNNSPLH

v_gene: TRBV6-2/TRBV6-3
len: 11
abundance: once
j_gene: TRBJ1-1
CDR3aa: ASSEGKNTEAF

v_gene: TRBV5-1
len: 12
abundance: few
j_gene: TRBJ1-2
CDR3aa: ASSPGQGNYGYT

v_gene: TRBV5-1
len: 10
abundance: once
j_gene: TRBJ2-7
CDR3aa: ASSLGEREQY

v_gene: TRBV5-1
len: 12
abundance: NA
j_gene: TRBJ1-2
CDR3aa: ASSWGQGLDGYT

v_gene: TRBV7-6
len: 11
abundance: few
j_gene: TRBJ1-5
CDR3aa: ASSSDRGQPQH

v_gene: TRBV27
len: 11
abundance: NA
j_gene: TRBJ1-1
CDR3aa: ASSLGGNTEAF

v_gene: TRBV11-1
len: 12
abundance: NA
j_gene: TRBJ1-1
CDR3aa: ASRQGRRNTEAF

v_gene: TRBV5-4
len: 14
abundance: NA
j_gene: TRBJ2-5
CDR3aa: ASSSGTSGVQETQY

v_gene: TRBV27
len: 12
abundance: NA
j_gene: TRBJ1-2
CDR3aa: ASSRTGPREGYT

v_gene: TRBV5-1
len: 15
abundance: NA
j_gene: TRBJ2-1
CDR3aa: ASSSLAGGISYNEQF

v_gene: TRBV11-2
len: 13
abundance: NA
j_gene: TRBJ2-3
CDR3aa: AGSSKRGGTDTQY

v_gene: TRBV7-2
len: 12
abundance: NA
j_gene: TRBJ1-2
CDR3aa: ASSSLSGGSGYT

v_gene: TRBV6-6
len: 12
abundance: once
j_gene: TRBJ2-3
CDR3aa: ASISTGDTDTQY

v_gene: TRBV28
len: 13
abundance: NA
j_gene: TRBJ1-3
CDR3aa: ASIEGQISGNTIY

v_gene: TRBV28
len: 14
abundance: NA
j_gene: TRBJ2-7
CDR3aa: ASSLPSTGGYYEQY

v_gene: TRBV2
len: 13
abundance: NA
j_gene: TRBJ1-2
CDR3aa: ASRTTTGGDYGYT

v_gene: TRBV5-4
len: 13
abundance: NA
j_gene: TRBJ2-1
CDR3aa: ASSFGGGSFSEQF

v_gene: TRBV4-1
len: 13
abundance: NA
j_gene: TRBJ1-1
CDR3aa: ASSQGQGVVTEAF

v_gene: TRBV6-1
len: 13
abundance: NA
j_gene: TRBJ1-4
CDR3aa: ASREGTAGDEKLF

v_gene: TRBV4-1
len: 13
abundance: NA
j_gene: TRBJ1-4
CDR3aa: ASSPPAVTNEKLF

v_gene: TRBV6-1
len: 18
abundance: once
j_gene: TRBJ1-6
CDR3aa: ASSEGIFWTGNRRRSPLH

v_gene: TRBV7-2
len: 16
abundance: NA
j_gene: TRBJ2-3
CDR3aa: ASSSRGLAGGSTDTQY